This entry lists 27 T cell receptor beta chains sequenced from one sample in a study of OX40 agonist ivuxolimab in advanced cancers. TCRdb keeps only in-frame clones here, not all; method: immunoSEQ multiplex PCR. The sample has roughly 48,000 clones, 65% to 90% seen once. The input for sequencing was CD4+ or CD8+ T cells sorted from blood, taken in a trial of the OX40 agonist ivuxolimab. The receptors were sampled from an adult with an advanced solid tumor such as melanoma, head and neck, liver or kidney cancer.

J is TRBJ1-1 and V is TRBV15, with D unclear. CDR1 is LNHNV and CDR2 is YYDKDF in the germline V gene (reference sequence). This CDR3 has 14 residues. Deletions cut 0 bases from V and 5 bases from J, with 10 bases between. CDR3 bases: TGTGCCACCAGCAGAGATAATGCGGGGACTGAAGCTTTCTTT. As protein: CATSRDNAGTEAFF. Full variable domain (remainder filled in from reference TRBV15 and TRBJ1-1): DAMVIQNPRYQVTQFGKPVTLSCSQTLNHNVMYWYQQKSSQAPKLLFHYYDKDFNNEADTPDNFQSRRPNTSFCFLDIRSPGLGDTAMYLCATSRDNAGTEAFFGQGTRLTVV.

This chain connects TRBV7-9 to TRBJ2-7; D remains ambiguous. V was cut by 3 bases and J by 5 bases, with 8 bases left in between. The CDR3 contains 12 residues. Germline V CDR1 and CDR2: SEHNR, FQNEAQ (reference sequence). In nucleotides, the CDR3 is TGTGCCAGCAGCTTGAGATATGACGAGCAGTACTTC. This translates into CASSLRYDEQYF. The whole variable domain, remainder taken from reference TRBV7-9 and TRBJ2-7, is DTGVSQNPRHKITKRGQNVTFRCDPISEHNRLYWYRQTLGQGPEFLTYFQNEAQLEKSRLLSDRFSAERPKGSFSTLEIQRTEQGDSAMYLCASSLRYDEQYFGPGTRLTVT.

This clone turned up a few times. The chain joins TRBV6-4 to TRBJ2-3; TRBD1 matches at 7 bases. The length of the CDR3 is 14 residues. The junction had 3 bases not matched to a gene; V was cut back by 5 bases and J by 1 base. Germline CDR1 MRHNA, CDR2 SNTAGT. The CDR3 DNA follows: TGTGCCAGCAGTCCAACAGGGGGCACAGATACGCAGTATTTT. Translation gives CASSPTGGTDTQYF.

CDR3 residues: CASSLDTGLNYGYTF. The CDR3, as DNA: TGCGCCAGCAGCTTGGACACCGGGCTGAACTATGGCTACACCTTC. The chain couples TRBV5-1 to TRBJ1-2; D is undetermined. In germline, CDR1 is SGHRS, CDR2 YFSETQ. V lost 0 bases to trimming and J lost 2 bases, with 11 bases between them. This CDR3 has 15 amino acids.

This clone has just a few counts. The chain uses TRBV28 and TRBJ1-5, with TRBD1 matching 9 bases. CDR3 size: 19 residues. Germline CDR1 is MDHEN and CDR2 is SYDVKM. The trim removed 7 bases at V and 0 bases at J, leaving 16 bases unmatched. CDR3 region: CASTVSPGQGDDSNQPQHF. The CDR3 coding sequence is TGTGCCAGCACCGTCTCCCCGGGACAGGGTGACGATAGCAATCAGCCCCAGCATTTT.

The chain has TRBV9 and TRBJ2-7; D is uncertain. Germline CDR1 is SGDLS and CDR2 is YYNGEE. The ends were cut back, 0 bases at V and 4 bases at J, with 11 bases in the middle. The CDR3 is 14 amino acids. This chain's CDR3 is CASSVVPNVYEQYF. CDR3 DNA: TGTGCCAGCAGCGTAGTTCCAAACGTGTACGAGCAGTACTTC.

This clone is labeled medium-sized. The chain combines TRBV19 with TRBJ2-3; TRBD1 agrees at 7 bases. This CDR3 region has 14 residues. The junction had 7 bases not matched to a gene; V was cut back by 9 bases and J by 1 base. Germline V gene lookup returns CDR1 LNHDA and CDR2 SQIVND (reference sequence). CDR3 sequence: CASSYGQGTDTQYF. CDR3 bases: TGTGCCAGCTCTTACGGACAGGGCACAGATACGCAGTATTTT. The complete variable domain, with remaining parts taken from reference TRBV19 and TRBJ2-3, reads DGGITQSPKYLFRKEGQNVTLSCEQNLNHDAMYWYRQDPGQGLRLIYYSQIVNDFQKGDIAEGYSVSREKKESFPLTVTSAQKNPTAFYLCASSYGQGTDTQYFGPGTRLTVL.

The chain employs TRBV5-1 and TRBJ2-7; D ambiguous. Trimming stripped 0 bases from V and 3 bases from J, with 10 bases between. The CDR3 covers 14 residues. Per germline, CDR1 SGHRS and CDR2 YFSETQ. Written as DNA, the CDR3 is TGCGCCAGCAGCTTGGCCTCGTGGAGCTACGAGCAGTACTTC. Its protein product is CASSLASWSYEQYF.

This clone showed up just once. V gene TRBV29-1 combines with J gene TRBJ2-3, with D possibly being TRBD1 (8 bases). The germline CDR1 and CDR2 sequences are SQVTM and ANQGSEA. This CDR3 spans 15 amino acids. V was clipped by 5 bases and J by 2 bases, with 17 bases between them. The CDR3 loop reads CSVKGGTGDTDTQYF. CDR3 sequence (DNA): TGCAGCGTTAAGGGAGGGACAGGAGACACAGATACGCAGTATTTT.

J is TRBJ1-1 and V is TRBV28; TRBD1 is a possible D gene (5 bases). The CDR3 consists of 15 residues. In germline, CDR1 is MDHEN, CDR2 SYDVKM. V dropped 3 bases and J dropped 1 base, with 12 bases sitting between them. This CDR3 is CASSLGGAENTEAFF. In nucleotides, the CDR3 is TGTGCCAGCAGTTTGGGGGGAGCAGAGAACACTGAAGCTTTCTTT.

The chain employs TRBV5-4 and TRBJ2-4; D gene unclear. V was pared by 0 bases and J by 5 bases, with 6 bases between. From germline, CDR1 is SGHNT and CDR2 YYREEE (reference sequence). The CDR3 sequence is 13 residues long. The CDR3, as DNA: TGTGCCAGCAGCTTGGAACGGGAAAACATTCAGTACTTC. Protein product: CASSLERENIQYF.

The chain is built from TRBV29-1 and TRBJ2-7, with no clear D. Germline assignment: CDR1 SQVTM and CDR2 ANQGSEA. The length of the CDR3 is 10 residues. The ends were cut back, 6 bases at V and 6 bases at J, with 9 bases in the middle. In DNA form, the CDR3 reads TGCAGCGTAAGGTCGGGCGAGCAGTACTTC. It yields the protein CSVRSGEQYF.

The CDR3 region has the DNA TGTGCTAGTGGTTTGGTACGCAGTAATGAGCAGTTCTTC. Amino acid sequence: CASGLVRSNEQFF. The gene calls are TRBV12-5 and TRBJ2-1; D gene unclear. The germline gives CDR1 LGHNT, CDR2 FRNRAP. The CDR3 has 13 amino acids. Trimming took off 0 bases at V and 7 bases at J, with 7 bases between the two ends. The full variable domain, its missing parts supplied by reference TRBV12-5 and TRBJ2-1, is DARVTQTPRHKVTEMGQEVTMRCQPILGHNTVFWYRQTMMQGLELLAYFRNRAPLDDSGMPKDRFSAEMPDATLATLKIQPSEPRDSAVYFCASGLVRSNEQFFGPGTRLTVL.

This clone was seen once. This chain uses TRBV11-2 with TRBJ2-7; D might be TRBD1 (5 bases). CDR1 is SGHAT, CDR2 FQNNGV, per germline. V dropped 5 bases and J dropped 3 bases, with 14 bases sitting between them. This CDR3 has 14 residues. CDR3 nucleotide sequence: TGTGCCAGCAGCCCCTCAGGGAAGTACTACGAGCAGTACTTC. It yields the protein CASSPSGKYYEQYF. The whole variable domain, filled in from reference TRBV11-2 and TRBJ2-7, reads EAGVAQSPRYKIIEKRQSVAFWCNPISGHATLYWYQQILGQGPKLLIQFQNNGVVDDSQLPKDRFSAERLKGVDSTLKIQPAKLEDSAVYLCASSPSGKYYEQYFGPGTRLTVT.

This rearrangement joins TRBV7-2 to TRBJ2-3; D ambiguous. V dropped 3 bases and J dropped 4 bases, with 11 bases sitting between them. Germline CDR1 is SGHTA and CDR2 is FQGNSA. The CDR3 loop spans 14 amino acids. CDR3 nucleotides: TGTGCCAGCAGCTTGTTGGAGAGAGCAGATACGCAGTATTTT. Protein: CASSLLERADTQYF.

This clone was seen once. The chain uses TRBV28 and TRBJ2-3, with 7 positions matching TRBD1. CDR3 length: 15 residues. Germline V gene data show CDR1 as MDHEN and CDR2 as SYDVKM. The V and J ends lost 1 base and 5 bases, in that order; junction bases with no gene match: 6. The CDR3 DNA is TGTGCCAGCAGTTTATCCCAGGGGGATGGAGATACGCAGTATTTT. Its protein product is CASSLSQGDGDTQYF.

CDR3 DNA sequence: TGTGCCAGCGGACTACAACAGGGTCTGGGAACCGGGGAGCTGTTTTTT. This encodes CASGLQQGLGTGELFF. The genes are TRBV7-3 and TRBJ2-2; tentatively, D is TRBD1 or TRBD2 (6 bases each). The CDR3 runs 16 residues. Trimming pared 8 bases from V and 5 bases from J, leaving 21 bases between. Germline CDR1 is SGHTA and CDR2 is FQGTGA.

This chain uses TRBV28 with TRBJ2-6; 16 nucleotides align to TRBD2. This CDR3 spans 19 amino acids. Germline CDR1 and CDR2: MDHEN and SYDVKM. After removal of 10 bases from V and 3 bases from J, the junction contained 12 bases not matched to a gene. Here the CDR3 reads CATRPGLAGGLFGANVLTF. As DNA, the CDR3 is TGTGCCACCCGACCGGGACTAGCGGGAGGGCTATTTGGGGCCAACGTCCTGACTTTC.

This clone was detected only a few times. The chain couples TRBV6-1 to TRBJ1-1, with D unclear. With 0 bases removed from V and 4 bases from J, the gap between germline ends came to 12 bases. The CDR3 is 15 amino acids. Germline V gives CDR1 MNHNS, CDR2 SASEGT. As DNA, the CDR3 is TGTGCCAGCAGTGAAGCGGGGATTTCGGGCACTGAAGCTTTCTTT. Translation gives CASSEAGISGTEAFF.

The J gene is TRBJ2-2, the V gene TRBV27; perhaps TRBD1 as D (5 bases). The CDR3 has 16 amino acids. Germline-derived CDR1 and CDR2 are MNHEY and SMNVEV (reference sequence). V dropped 0 bases and J dropped 5 bases, with 13 bases sitting between them. CDR3 DNA: TGTGCCAGCAGTTTATCGTACAACAGGCAAACCGGGGAGCTGTTTTTT. This translates into CASSLSYNRQTGELFF.

For this clone: Additional DNA sequences in this sample encode the identical CDR3. The CDR3 nucleotides are TGTGCCAGCAGCGTAGGCACAGATACGCAGTATTTT. Translated: CASSVGTDTQYF. This chain links TRBV9 with TRBJ2-3; no reliable D call. Germline loops: CDR1 SGDLS, CDR2 YYNGEE. Trimming took off 0 bases at V and 1 base at J, with 0 bases between the two ends. CDR3 length equals 12 residues.

The chain combines TRBV11-2 with TRBJ2-1; 11 positions match TRBD2. The CDR3 covers 16 residues. V gave up 5 bases and J gave up 2 bases; unmatched junction bases: 5. From germline, CDR1 is SGHAT and CDR2 FQNNGV. This chain's CDR3 is CASSKGTSGTYNEQFF. CDR3 nucleotide sequence: TGTGCCAGCAGCAAGGGGACTAGCGGAACCTACAATGAGCAGTTCTTC.

J is TRBJ1-2 and V is TRBV4-1, with D maybe TRBD1 (6 bases). V was clipped by 3 bases and J by 6 bases, with 14 bases between them. CDR3 length: 14 residues. CDR1 is MGHRA and CDR2 is YSYEKL in the germline V gene. DNA for the CDR3: TGCGCCAGCAGCCATCAGAGGGACATAGATGGCTACACCTTC. Protein: CASSHQRDIDGYTF.

V is TRBV11-1 and J is TRBJ2-5; no clear D gene. Germline V gives CDR1 SGHAT, CDR2 FQDESV (reference sequence). The length of the CDR3 is 13 residues. Trimming stripped 1 base from V and 4 bases from J, with 7 bases between. CDR3 residues: CASSLDMGETQYF. CDR3 nucleotides: TGTGCCAGCAGCTTAGATATGGGAGAGACCCAGTACTTC.

This chain joins TRBV30 and TRBJ2-7; D tentatively reads TRBD1 or TRBD2 (5 bases each). V was shortened by 1 base and J by 4 bases, with 5 bases between the two germline ends. The CDR3 is made up of 11 amino acids. In germline, CDR1 is GTSNPN, CDR2 SVGIG (reference sequence). This CDR3 reads CAWSGGYEQYF. The CDR3 DNA reads TGTGCCTGGAGTGGGGGGTACGAGCAGTACTTC.

The rearrangement links TRBV28 to TRBJ1-5, with 10 bases that match TRBD1. The CDR3 contains 16 residues. Per the germline V gene, CDR1 is MDHEN and CDR2 is SYDVKM. V was pared by 6 bases and J by 7 bases, with 12 bases of the junction left unmatched. Written as DNA, the CDR3 is TGTGCCAGCAGGCTCCCGGGGACAGGGGTTGAGCAGCCCCAGCATTTT. Protein: CASRLPGTGVEQPQHF.

This clone was counted once. The chain has TRBV10-3 and TRBJ1-1; D is uncertain. Germline CDR1 and CDR2: ENHRY and SYGVKD. With 9 bases removed from V and 0 bases from J, the gap between germline ends came to 8 bases. The CDR3 runs 12 residues. CDR3 protein: CAIGRLNTEAFF. The CDR3 bases are TGTGCCATAGGCAGGCTGAACACTGAAGCTTTCTTT.